The rows below give T cell receptor beta chains drawn from one sample of a study of T cells in Graves' hyperthyroidism and ophthalmopathy. TCRdb re-analysed the multiplex PCR reads in MiXCR, keeping a single row per CDR3 protein. Among around 99,000 distinct CDR3 sequences, approximately 16% were seen once, and the ten largest hold about 45%. The sequenced sample consisted of blood. Every receptor here comes from a woman in her forties or fifties with Graves' hyperthyroidism. Each CDR3 is given with its conserved first and last residue. Each record gives: CDR3 length, V gene, J gene, D gene, CDR3 protein. D genes are given only for firm matches.

len: 14
v_gene: TRBV6-5
j_gene: TRBJ1-1
d_gene: .
CDR3aa: CASSYSGMNTEAFF

len: 14
v_gene: TRBV12-3/TRBV12-4
j_gene: TRBJ2-4
d_gene: TRBD1
CDR3aa: CASSKGQVLNIQYF

len: 17
v_gene: TRBV6-1
j_gene: TRBJ2-3
d_gene: TRBD1
CDR3aa: CASRPGTGRSRTDTQYF

len: 15
v_gene: TRBV10-3
j_gene: TRBJ2-7
d_gene: .
CDR3aa: CAISESQSYPYEQYF

len: 16
v_gene: TRBV6-1
j_gene: TRBJ1-4
d_gene: TRBD1
CDR3aa: CASRKKQGASNEKLFF

len: 13
v_gene: TRBV24-1
j_gene: TRBJ2-7
d_gene: TRBD2
CDR3aa: CATSAGVGYEQYF

len: 16
v_gene: TRBV5-1
j_gene: TRBJ2-1
d_gene: .
CDR3aa: CASSVLWGAEYNEQFF

len: 16
v_gene: TRBV3-1
j_gene: TRBJ2-7
d_gene: TRBD1
CDR3aa: CTSSKEIRDSSYEQYF

len: 15
v_gene: TRBV6-2/TRBV6-3
j_gene: TRBJ1-1
d_gene: .
CDR3aa: CASQGSAMKNTEAFF

len: 16
v_gene: TRBV19
j_gene: TRBJ1-2
d_gene: TRBD1
CDR3aa: CASSVTGTGDFYGYTF

len: 14
v_gene: TRBV28
j_gene: TRBJ2-2
d_gene: .
CDR3aa: CASSFRVNTGELFF

len: 14
v_gene: TRBV6-1
j_gene: TRBJ1-1
d_gene: .
CDR3aa: CASSARSGNTEAFF

len: 13
v_gene: TRBV6-4
j_gene: TRBJ1-4
d_gene: .
CDR3aa: CARGLQPNEKLFF

len: 14
v_gene: TRBV20-1
j_gene: TRBJ2-1
d_gene: TRBD2
CDR3aa: CSAKTSGISNEQFF

len: 15
v_gene: TRBV10-3
j_gene: TRBJ1-2
d_gene: TRBD1
CDR3aa: CAISEVGQGNYGYTF

len: 14
v_gene: TRBV3-1
j_gene: TRBJ2-2
d_gene: .
CDR3aa: CASSQVLAPGELFF

len: 14
v_gene: TRBV5-4
j_gene: TRBJ2-5
d_gene: .
CDR3aa: CASSFSPESKTQYF

len: 14
v_gene: TRBV6-1
j_gene: TRBJ2-1
d_gene: .
CDR3aa: CASSPLTKYNEQFF

len: 15
v_gene: TRBV6-1
j_gene: TRBJ1-2
d_gene: .
CDR3aa: CASSEAGGFFDGYTF

len: 15
v_gene: TRBV7-3
j_gene: TRBJ2-3
d_gene: TRBD1
CDR3aa: CASSFTGTGIDTQYF

len: 13
v_gene: TRBV28
j_gene: .
d_gene: .
CDR3aa: CASSARTDNEQYF

len: 17
v_gene: TRBV5-1
j_gene: TRBJ2-2
d_gene: TRBD1
CDR3aa: CASSSTGPDRYTGELFF

len: 17
v_gene: TRBV28
j_gene: TRBJ2-1
d_gene: TRBD2
CDR3aa: CASSSSGTSGEWNEQFF

len: 12
v_gene: TRBV12-3/TRBV12-4
j_gene: TRBJ1-3
d_gene: .
CDR3aa: CASAFSGNTIYF

len: 13
v_gene: TRBV6-5
j_gene: TRBJ1-2
d_gene: .
CDR3aa: CASSYSDMARYTF

len: 13
v_gene: TRBV11-1
j_gene: TRBJ2-1
d_gene: .
CDR3aa: CASSIRTNNEQFF

len: 14
v_gene: TRBV2
j_gene: TRBJ2-7
d_gene: .
CDR3aa: CASSEQRWPYEQYF

len: 14
v_gene: TRBV2
j_gene: TRBJ2-1
d_gene: TRBD2
CDR3aa: CASLAGLSYNEQFF

len: 13
v_gene: TRBV12-3/TRBV12-4
j_gene: TRBJ2-7
d_gene: .
CDR3aa: CASSLRGGYEQYF

len: 15
v_gene: TRBV5-1
j_gene: TRBJ2-5
d_gene: .
CDR3aa: CASSPSGRVEETQYF

len: 15
v_gene: TRBV10-2
j_gene: TRBJ2-1
d_gene: TRBD2
CDR3aa: CASSPGLAGNNEQFF

len: 14
v_gene: TRBV18
j_gene: TRBJ2-5
d_gene: .
CDR3aa: CASSPLRPLETQYF

len: 12
v_gene: TRBV7-9
j_gene: TRBJ2-7
d_gene: .
CDR3aa: CASSLQGVEQYF

len: 12
v_gene: TRBV7-9
j_gene: TRBJ1-2
d_gene: .
CDR3aa: CASSLSLGQGTF

len: 12
v_gene: TRBV15
j_gene: TRBJ2-1
d_gene: .
CDR3aa: CATSSGDNEQFF

len: 14
v_gene: TRBV5-1
j_gene: TRBJ1-1
d_gene: TRBD1
CDR3aa: CASSGGTANTEAFF

len: 13
v_gene: TRBV13
j_gene: TRBJ2-2
d_gene: TRBD2
CDR3aa: CASSRTSAGELFF

len: 16
v_gene: TRBV27
j_gene: TRBJ2-3
d_gene: TRBD1
CDR3aa: CASSSGTGGAGDTQYF

len: 14
v_gene: TRBV7-8
j_gene: TRBJ2-7
d_gene: .
CDR3aa: CASSTRDLIYEQYF

len: 12
v_gene: TRBV20-1
j_gene: TRBJ2-5
d_gene: .
CDR3aa: CSATDAKETQYF